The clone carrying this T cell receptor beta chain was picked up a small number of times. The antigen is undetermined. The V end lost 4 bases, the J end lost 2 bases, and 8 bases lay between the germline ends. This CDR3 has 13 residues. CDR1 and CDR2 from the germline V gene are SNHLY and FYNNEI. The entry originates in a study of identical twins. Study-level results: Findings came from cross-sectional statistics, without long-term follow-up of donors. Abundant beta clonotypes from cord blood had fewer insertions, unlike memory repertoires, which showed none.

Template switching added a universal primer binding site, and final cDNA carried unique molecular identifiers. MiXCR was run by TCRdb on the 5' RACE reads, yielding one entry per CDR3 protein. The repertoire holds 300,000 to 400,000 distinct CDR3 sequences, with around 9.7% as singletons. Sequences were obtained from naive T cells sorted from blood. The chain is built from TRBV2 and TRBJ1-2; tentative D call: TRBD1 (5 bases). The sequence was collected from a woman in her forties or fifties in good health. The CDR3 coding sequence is TGTGCCAGCAGTGTGGAGGGGAACTATGGCTACACCTTC. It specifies CASSVEGNYGYTF.